The sequence of this T cell receptor beta chain was determined in a study of neurological immune-mediated disorders (dated by TCRdb to 2018 to 2020). About the study as a whole: The study compared peripheral blood TCR-beta repertoires of HTLV-I-associated myelopathy (HAM/TSP) patients, multiple sclerosis patients and healthy controls using UMI-based sequencing. Alongside PBMC samples, the set of about 100 TCR-beta libraries contained longitudinal samples, technical triplicates, and paired CD4+ and CD8+ T-cell subsets that had been sorted. Of the approximately 70 subjects in the cohort, around 14 were HAM/TSP patients, approximately 34 were multiple sclerosis patients, and some 20 were healthy controls.

This clonotype was observed at least ten times. Its antigen is still unknown. One base away there is no much larger clone; base qualities are not given. The research as a whole found: The highest TCR clonal expansion was observed in HAM/TSP patients, whereas the lowest was observed in MS patients, even when compared with healthy controls. Expanded clones from different subjects shared no identical CDR3 amino acid sequences, which suggests that TCR-beta repertoires were private in all groups.

The healthy controls were volunteers from blood banks in Maryland, USA. Libraries from unsorted PBMCs were made from 2 million PBMCs kept in RNAlater at -80 degrees C until RNA extraction. PBMCs were separated from peripheral blood using Ficoll-Hypaque density gradient centrifugation and then cryopreserved in liquid nitrogen. cDNA was synthesized by template-switch 5'RACE using a primer with a 10-nucleotide random unique molecular identifier that tagged each TCR transcript. Every sequencing run covered 15-18 subjects and yielded more than 180 million TCR-beta sequences. The RNeasy kit was used for extraction of total RNA. Using the KAPA Real-time Library Amplification kit, TCR-beta VDJ regions were amplified with primers for the TCR constant region and the 5'RACE anchor. Sample indexes and Illumina adaptors were added in a first PCR, and a second PCR then increased library yield. After Ampure bead purification, the TCR product of roughly 650 bp was size-selected on a 2% E-gel SizeSelection system. Before pooling, library quality was checked on a Bioanalyzer, concentration was measured with Qubit, and libraries were quantified with the Kapa Library Quantification kit. An Illumina HiSeq 2500 was used to sequence the libraries paired-end at 2 x 150 bp. To increase sequence diversity, roughly 24-31% phiX was spiked into each library pool. Per the source publication's procedure: The quality-filtered reads were processed with the UMI-based MiGEC pipeline, whose error correction step removed more than 80% of the raw TCR sequences. VDJ genes were aligned to IMGT germline references, and each clonotype was defined by a unique CDR3 amino acid sequence together with V-J genes. Clonal expansion, Shannon diversity, and CDR3 relatedness (CalcPairwiseDistances, ClusterSamples) were evaluated with VDJtools, and phylogenetic trees were built with CLCbio workbench. Expanded clones were defined as having at least 8 unique UMIs, based on coefficient-of-variation modelling across technical triplicates. The raw public reads went through TCRdb reprocessing: fastp at Q25, MiXCR clone calling, in-frame beta chains kept. Entries that share a CDR3 protein sequence are merged under the most common genes and DNA. TCRdb's processing, not the authors' own work, is the source of the V and J calls. The sample contains approximately 82,000 distinct CDR3 sequences, approximately 14% of them found a single time. Together, the top ten hold approximately 7.5% of the sample.

Trimming costs V 3 bases and J 4 bases, and their ends lie 16 bases apart. CDR1 and CDR2 are drawn from the germline V gene: MDHEN, SYDVKM. The CDR3, from cysteine to phenylalanine, totals 16 residues. The only DNA kept is the CDR3, 48 bases in frame from the first base. The specimen was PBMCs. The chain couples TRBV28 to TRBJ1-5; the D gene is perhaps TRBD1, from 6 matching bases. The source of this sequence is a woman aged 45-60 years in good health. The bases read TGTGCCAGCAGTTTCACGCGACAGGTTGGGAATCAGCCCCAGCATTTT. Translation gives CASSFTRQVGNQPQHF.